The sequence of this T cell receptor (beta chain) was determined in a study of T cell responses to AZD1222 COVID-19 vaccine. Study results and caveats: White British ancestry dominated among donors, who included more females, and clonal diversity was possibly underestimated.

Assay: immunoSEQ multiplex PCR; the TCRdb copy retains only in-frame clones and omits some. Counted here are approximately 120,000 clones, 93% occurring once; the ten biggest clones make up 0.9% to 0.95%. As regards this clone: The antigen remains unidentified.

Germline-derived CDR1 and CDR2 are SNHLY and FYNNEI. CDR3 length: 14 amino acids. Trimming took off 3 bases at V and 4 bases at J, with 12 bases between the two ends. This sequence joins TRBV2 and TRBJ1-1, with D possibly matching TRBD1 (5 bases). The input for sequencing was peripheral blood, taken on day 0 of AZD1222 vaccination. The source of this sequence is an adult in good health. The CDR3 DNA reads TGTGCCAGCAGTGAGGGGCAGGGTGGCACTGAAGCTTTCTTT. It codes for CASSEGQGGTEAFF. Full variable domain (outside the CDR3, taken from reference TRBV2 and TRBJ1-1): EPEVTQTPSHQVTQMGQEVILRCVPISNHLYFYWYRQILGQKVEFLVSFYNNEISEKSEIFDDQFSVERPDGSNFTLKIRSTKLEDSAMYFCASSEGQGGTEAFFGQGTRLTVV.